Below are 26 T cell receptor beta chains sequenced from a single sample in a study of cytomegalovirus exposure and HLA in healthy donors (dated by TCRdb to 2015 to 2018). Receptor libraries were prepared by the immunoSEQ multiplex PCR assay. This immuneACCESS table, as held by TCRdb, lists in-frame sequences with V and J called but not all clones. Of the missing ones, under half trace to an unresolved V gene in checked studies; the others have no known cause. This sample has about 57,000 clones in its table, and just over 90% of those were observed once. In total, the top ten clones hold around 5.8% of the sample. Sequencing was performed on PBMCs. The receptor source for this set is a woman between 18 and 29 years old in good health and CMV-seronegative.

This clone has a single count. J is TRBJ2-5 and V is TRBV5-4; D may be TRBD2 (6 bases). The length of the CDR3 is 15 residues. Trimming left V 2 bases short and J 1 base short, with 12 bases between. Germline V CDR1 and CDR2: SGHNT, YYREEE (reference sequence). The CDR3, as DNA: TGTGCCAGCAGCTTAACCCGGGACTTCCAAGAGACCCAGTACTTC. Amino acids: CASSLTRDFQETQYF.

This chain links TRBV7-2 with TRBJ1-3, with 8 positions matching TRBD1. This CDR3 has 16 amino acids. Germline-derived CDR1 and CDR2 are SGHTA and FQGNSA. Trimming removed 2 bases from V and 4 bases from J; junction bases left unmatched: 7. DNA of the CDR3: TGTGCCAGCAGCTTAAATCCGGCAGGGGGCGGAAACACCATATATTTT. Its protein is CASSLNPAGGGNTIYF.

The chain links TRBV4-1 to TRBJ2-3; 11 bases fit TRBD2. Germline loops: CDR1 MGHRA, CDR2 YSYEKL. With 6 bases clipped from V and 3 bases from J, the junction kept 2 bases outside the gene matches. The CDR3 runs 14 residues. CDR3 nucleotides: TGCGCCAGCAGTATAGCGGGAGGGACAGATACGCAGTATTTT. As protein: CASSIAGGTDTQYF.

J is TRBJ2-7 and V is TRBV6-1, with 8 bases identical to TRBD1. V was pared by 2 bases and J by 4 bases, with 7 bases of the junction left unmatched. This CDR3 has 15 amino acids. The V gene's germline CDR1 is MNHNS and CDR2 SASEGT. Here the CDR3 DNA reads TGTGCCAGCAGTGAATTAGGGACAGGAGCATACGAGCAGTACGTC. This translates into CASSELGTGAYEQYV.

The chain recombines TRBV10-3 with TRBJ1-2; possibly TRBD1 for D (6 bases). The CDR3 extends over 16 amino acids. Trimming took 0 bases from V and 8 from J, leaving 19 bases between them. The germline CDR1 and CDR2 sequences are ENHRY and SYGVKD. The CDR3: CAISESIQGRPYGYTF. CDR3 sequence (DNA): TGTGCCATCAGTGAGTCTATCCAGGGGCGGCCTTACGGCTACACCTTC.

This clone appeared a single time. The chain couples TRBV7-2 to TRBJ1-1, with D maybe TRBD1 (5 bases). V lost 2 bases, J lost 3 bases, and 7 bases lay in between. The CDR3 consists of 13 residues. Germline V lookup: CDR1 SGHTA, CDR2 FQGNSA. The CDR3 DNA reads TGTGCCAGCAGCTTACTCAGGGACACTGAAGCTTTCTTT. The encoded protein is CASSLLRDTEAFF.

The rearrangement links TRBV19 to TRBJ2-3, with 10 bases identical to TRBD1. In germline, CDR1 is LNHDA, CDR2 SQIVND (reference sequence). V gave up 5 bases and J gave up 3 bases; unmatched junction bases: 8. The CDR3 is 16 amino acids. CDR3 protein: CASSGGQGGSTDTQYF. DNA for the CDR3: TGTGCCAGTAGTGGAGGACAGGGGGGTAGTACAGATACGCAGTATTTT.

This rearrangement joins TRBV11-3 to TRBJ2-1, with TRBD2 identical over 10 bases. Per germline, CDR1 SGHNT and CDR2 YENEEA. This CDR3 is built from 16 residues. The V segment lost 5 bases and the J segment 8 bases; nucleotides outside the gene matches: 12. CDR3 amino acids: CASSRGSSGSRDEQFF. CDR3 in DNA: TGTGCCAGCAGCCGTGGGTCTAGCGGGAGTAGGGATGAGCAGTTCTTC.

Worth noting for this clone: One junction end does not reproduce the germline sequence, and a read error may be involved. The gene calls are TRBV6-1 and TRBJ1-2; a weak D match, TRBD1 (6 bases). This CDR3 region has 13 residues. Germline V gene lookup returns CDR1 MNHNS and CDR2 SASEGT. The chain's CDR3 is CASSEGQSYGYTF. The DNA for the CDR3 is TGTGCCAGCAGCGAAGGACAGTCCTATGGCTACACCTTC.

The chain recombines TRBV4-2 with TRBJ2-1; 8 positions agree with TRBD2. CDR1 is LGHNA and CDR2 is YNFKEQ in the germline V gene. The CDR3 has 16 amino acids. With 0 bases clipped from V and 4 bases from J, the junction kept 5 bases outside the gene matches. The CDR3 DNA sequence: TGTGCCAGCAGCCAAGATACGAGCGGGGGTTACAATGAGCAGTTCTTC. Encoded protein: CASSQDTSGGYNEQFF.

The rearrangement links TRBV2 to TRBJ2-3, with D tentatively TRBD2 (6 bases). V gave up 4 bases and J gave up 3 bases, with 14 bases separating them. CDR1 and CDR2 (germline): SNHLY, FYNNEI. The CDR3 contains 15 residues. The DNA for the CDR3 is TGTGCCAGCAGTGGTCGGCTAGCGTCGACAGATACGCAGTATTTT. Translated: CASSGRLASTDTQYF.

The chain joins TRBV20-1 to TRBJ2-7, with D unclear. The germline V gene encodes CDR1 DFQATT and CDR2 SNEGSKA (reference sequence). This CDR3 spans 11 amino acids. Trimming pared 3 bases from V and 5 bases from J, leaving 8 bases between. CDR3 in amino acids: CSARKSHEQYF. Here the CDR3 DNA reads TGCAGTGCTAGGAAGAGCCACGAGCAGTACTTC.

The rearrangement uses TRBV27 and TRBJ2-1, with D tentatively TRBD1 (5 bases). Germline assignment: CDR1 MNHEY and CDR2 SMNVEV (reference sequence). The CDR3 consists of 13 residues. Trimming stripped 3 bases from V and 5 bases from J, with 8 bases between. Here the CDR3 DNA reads TGTGCCAGCAGTTTTGGGGCCCACAATGAGCAGTTCTTC. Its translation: CASSFGAHNEQFF.

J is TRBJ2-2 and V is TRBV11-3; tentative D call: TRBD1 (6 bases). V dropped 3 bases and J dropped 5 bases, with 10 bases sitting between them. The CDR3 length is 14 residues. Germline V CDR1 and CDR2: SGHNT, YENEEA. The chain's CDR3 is CASSFMRGTGELFF. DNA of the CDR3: TGTGCCAGCAGCTTCATGAGGGGGACCGGGGAGCTGTTTTTT.

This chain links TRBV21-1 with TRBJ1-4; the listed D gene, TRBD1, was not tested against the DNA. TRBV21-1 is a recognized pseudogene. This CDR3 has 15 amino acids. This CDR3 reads CASSPTGSTNEKLFF. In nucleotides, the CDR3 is TGTGCCAGCAGCCCTACAGGATCAACTAATGAAAAACTGTTTTTT.

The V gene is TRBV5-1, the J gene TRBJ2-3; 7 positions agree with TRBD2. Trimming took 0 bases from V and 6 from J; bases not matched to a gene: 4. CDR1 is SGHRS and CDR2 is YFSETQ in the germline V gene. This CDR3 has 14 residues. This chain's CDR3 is CASSLGLALDTQYF. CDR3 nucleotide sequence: TGCGCCAGCAGCTTGGGACTAGCTCTGGATACGCAGTATTTT.

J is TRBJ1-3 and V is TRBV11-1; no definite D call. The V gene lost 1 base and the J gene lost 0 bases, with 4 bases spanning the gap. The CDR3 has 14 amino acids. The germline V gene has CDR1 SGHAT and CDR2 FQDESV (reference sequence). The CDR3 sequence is CASSLGLSGNTIYF. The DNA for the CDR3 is TGTGCCAGCAGCTTAGGACTCTCTGGAAACACCATATATTTT.

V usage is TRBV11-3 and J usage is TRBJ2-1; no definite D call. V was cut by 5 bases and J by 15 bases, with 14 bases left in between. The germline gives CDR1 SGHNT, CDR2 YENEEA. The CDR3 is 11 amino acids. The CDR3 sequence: CASSLSSVWFF. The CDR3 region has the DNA TGTGCCAGCAGCCTGTCCTCTGTTTGGTTCTTC.

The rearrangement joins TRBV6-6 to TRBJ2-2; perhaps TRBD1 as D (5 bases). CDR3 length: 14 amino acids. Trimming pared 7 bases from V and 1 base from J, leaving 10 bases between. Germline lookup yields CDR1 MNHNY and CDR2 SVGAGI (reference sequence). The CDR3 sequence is CASTRQLNTGELFF. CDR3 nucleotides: TGTGCCAGCACGAGACAGCTGAACACCGGGGAGCTGTTTTTT.

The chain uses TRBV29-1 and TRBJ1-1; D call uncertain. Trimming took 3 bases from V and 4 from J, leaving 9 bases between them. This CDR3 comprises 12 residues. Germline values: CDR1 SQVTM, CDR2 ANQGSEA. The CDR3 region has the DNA TGCAGCGTTGAGCGGAGCATCACTGAAGCTTTCTTT. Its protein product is CSVERSITEAFF.

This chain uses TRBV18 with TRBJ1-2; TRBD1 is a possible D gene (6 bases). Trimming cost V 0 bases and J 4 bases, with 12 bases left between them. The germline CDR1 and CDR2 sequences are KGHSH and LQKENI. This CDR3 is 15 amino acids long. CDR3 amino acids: CASSPPGTGFYGYTF. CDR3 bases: TGTGCCAGCTCACCACCGGGTACAGGGTTCTATGGCTACACCTTC.

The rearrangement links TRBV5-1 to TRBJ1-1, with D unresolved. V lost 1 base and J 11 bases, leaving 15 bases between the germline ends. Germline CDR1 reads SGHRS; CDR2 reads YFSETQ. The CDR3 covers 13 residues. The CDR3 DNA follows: TGCGCCAGCAGCTTGAGAGCCGCCACTGTGGCTTTCTTT. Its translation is CASSLRAATVAFF.

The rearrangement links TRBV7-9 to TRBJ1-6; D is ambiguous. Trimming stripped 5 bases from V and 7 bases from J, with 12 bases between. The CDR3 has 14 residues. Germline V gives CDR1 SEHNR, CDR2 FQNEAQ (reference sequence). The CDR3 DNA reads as TGTGCCAGCAGCCCCCTTGGGCTCAATTCACCCCTCCACTTT. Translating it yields CASSPLGLNSPLHF. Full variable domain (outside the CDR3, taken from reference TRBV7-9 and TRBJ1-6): DTGVSQNPRHKITKRGQNVTFRCDPISEHNRLYWYRQTLGQGPEFLTYFQNEAQLEKSRLLSDRFSAERPKGSFSTLEIQRTEQGDSAMYLCASSPLGLNSPLHFGNGTRLTVT.

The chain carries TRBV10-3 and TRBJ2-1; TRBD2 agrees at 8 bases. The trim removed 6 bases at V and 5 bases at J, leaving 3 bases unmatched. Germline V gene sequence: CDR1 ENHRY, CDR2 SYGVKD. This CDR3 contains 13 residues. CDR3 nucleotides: TGTGCCATCAGGTACGGGGGGGACAATGAGCAGTTCTTC. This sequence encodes CAIRYGGDNEQFF.

The DNA of the CDR3 is TGCGCCAGCAGCCAGGTGGGTCCCTGGACAGGGGGTTATCAGCCCCAGCATTTT. Translated: CASSQVGPWTGGYQPQHF. This chain uses TRBV4-1 with TRBJ1-5; 10 nucleotides line up with TRBD1. Germline V gene lookup returns CDR1 MGHRA and CDR2 YSYEKL. Trimming at V came to 3 bases and at J to 5 bases, leaving 13 bases not matched to a gene. This CDR3 region has 18 residues.

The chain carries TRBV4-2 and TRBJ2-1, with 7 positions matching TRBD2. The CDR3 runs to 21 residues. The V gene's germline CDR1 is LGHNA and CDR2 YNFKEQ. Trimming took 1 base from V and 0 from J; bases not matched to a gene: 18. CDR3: CASSQGGGGGRTSSSYNEQFF. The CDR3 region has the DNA TGTGCCAGCAGCCAAGGTGGTGGCGGGGGACGAACGTCCTCCTCCTACAATGAGCAGTTCTTC.